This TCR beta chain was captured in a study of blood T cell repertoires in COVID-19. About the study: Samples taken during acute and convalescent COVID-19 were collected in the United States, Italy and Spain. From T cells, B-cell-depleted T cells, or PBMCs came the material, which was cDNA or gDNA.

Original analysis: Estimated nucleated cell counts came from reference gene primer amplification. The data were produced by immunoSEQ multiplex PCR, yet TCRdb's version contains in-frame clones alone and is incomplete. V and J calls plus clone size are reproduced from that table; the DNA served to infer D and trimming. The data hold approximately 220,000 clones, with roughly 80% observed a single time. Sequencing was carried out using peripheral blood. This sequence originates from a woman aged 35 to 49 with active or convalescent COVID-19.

The CDR3 here is CASSVDRLGNTIYF. DNA of the CDR3: TGTGCCAGCAGCGTTGACAGACTTGGAAACACCATATATTTT. This chain links TRBV9 with TRBJ1-3; the D gene is possibly TRBD1 (5 bases). The CDR3 totals 14 residues. Germline V gene sequence: CDR1 SGDLS, CDR2 YYNGEE. Trimming removed 2 bases from V and 3 bases from J, with 9 bases in between.